The 31 T cell receptor beta chains below were found in one sample sequenced in a study of shared clonotypes between healthy human individuals. Using immunoSEQ multiplex PCR, the repertoire was profiled, and TCRdb retains in-frame clones only, with some absent. The table includes 2 million to 2.5 million clones, about nine tenths detected once. The sequencing sample was made of naive CD4+ T cells from PBMCs. The subset was: CD45RA+ positively selected. The receptors were sampled from a man aged 18 to 35 in good health. Some clones in this sample may be carry-over from other donors' samples.

Turning to this clone: Other DNA sequences from this sample encode an identical CDR3 as well. The gene calls are TRBV7-9 and TRBJ1-5; D unclear. CDR3 length: 13 amino acids. V gave up 5 bases and J gave up 0 bases, with 5 bases separating them. Germline V gene sequence: CDR1 SEHNR, CDR2 FQNEAQ (reference sequence). The CDR3 nucleotides read TGTGCCAGCAGCAGGGATAGCAATCAGCCCCAGCATTTT. This translates into CASSRDSNQPQHF. Complete variable domain (other parts from reference TRBV7-9 and TRBJ1-5): DTGVSQNPRHKITKRGQNVTFRCDPISEHNRLYWYRQTLGQGPEFLTYFQNEAQLEKSRLLSDRFSAERPKGSFSTLEIQRTEQGDSAMYLCASSRDSNQPQHFGDGTRLSIL.

The chain joins TRBV28 to TRBJ1-4, with D possibly being TRBD1 (6 bases). V dropped 5 bases and J dropped 8 bases, with 18 bases sitting between them. The CDR3 has 15 residues. The germline V gene has CDR1 MDHEN and CDR2 SYDVKM. In DNA form, the CDR3 reads TGTGCCAGCAGTCACGCAGGGGTCGGGGACGAAAAACTGTTTTTT. Translating gives CASSHAGVGDEKLFF.

The CDR3 spells CASRAGGPLIGEKLFF. The CDR3 nucleotides are TGTGCCAGCAGGGCCGGGGGGCCCCTGATAGGGGAAAAACTGTTTTTT. The chain joins TRBV28 to TRBJ1-4, with D perhaps matching TRBD1 (6 bases). This CDR3 has 16 amino acids. The germline V and J ends were trimmed by 6 bases and 8 bases, with 22 bases remaining between them. Germline-derived CDR1 and CDR2 are MDHEN and SYDVKM.

CDR3 coding DNA: TGTGCCAGCACCCCGGACAGGGTCATGGCCGGGGAGCTGTTTTTT. It translates to CASTPDRVMAGELFF. The chain is built from TRBV2 and TRBJ2-2, with TRBD1 matching over 8 bases. Germline loops: CDR1 SNHLY, CDR2 FYNNEI. The CDR3 contains 15 residues. The ends lost 7 bases at V and 6 bases at J; junction bases unmatched: 10.

The V call is TRBV5-4, the J call TRBJ2-1; unclear D gene. Germline V CDR1 and CDR2: SGHNT, YYREEE (reference sequence). The CDR3 has 13 residues. V was pared by 4 bases and J by 5 bases, with 10 bases between. The CDR3 reads CASSHGADNEQFF. For the CDR3, the DNA is TGTGCCAGCAGCCACGGTGCGGACAATGAGCAGTTCTTC.

The V and J genes are TRBV6-1 and TRBJ2-1, with TRBD2 matching 8 bases. This CDR3 has 12 residues. From germline, CDR1 is MNHNS and CDR2 SASEGT. V lost 6 bases to trimming and J lost 11 bases; unmatched junction nucleotides: 6. The CDR3 region is CASSPGGAKQFF. The CDR3 DNA is TGTGCCAGCAGCCCCGGGGGGGCTAAGCAGTTCTTC.

V is TRBV5-1 and J is TRBJ1-2; a possible D gene is TRBD1 (6 bases). The CDR3 extends over 15 amino acids. In germline, CDR1 is SGHRS, CDR2 YFSETQ. V gave up 4 bases and J gave up 5 bases, with 18 bases separating them. CDR3 nucleotide sequence: TGCGCCAGCAGCCAGTCGCCGGGACAATTGTATGGCTACACCTTC. Residues: CASSQSPGQLYGYTF.

The chain is built from TRBV7-9 and TRBJ2-3, with 16 bases lining up with TRBD2. There are 19 residues in the CDR3. In germline, CDR1 is SEHNR, CDR2 FQNEAQ (reference sequence). V lost 5 bases, J lost 2 bases, and 10 bases stayed unmatched. Here the CDR3 DNA reads TGTGCCAGCAGCCCCCGGGGACTAGCGGGAGGGGGAACCACAGATACGCAGTATTTT. Translating it yields CASSPRGLAGGGTTDTQYF.

This clone appeared once. The J gene is TRBJ2-5, the V gene TRBV6-1; TRBD2 is a possible D gene (6 bases). Matching the DNA end better, TRBJ2-7 makes the J call doubtful. Per the germline V gene, CDR1 is MNHNS and CDR2 is SASEGT. The CDR3 covers 15 residues. CDR3 DNA: TGTGCCAGCAGTGCCAGGGAGGCAGGCTCCTACGAGCAGTACTTC. Protein: CASSAREAGSYEQYF.

The chain couples TRBV5-1 to TRBJ1-1, with 8 bases fitting TRBD1. Germline V CDR1 and CDR2: SGHRS, YFSETQ. Trimming at V came to 3 bases and at J to 0 bases, leaving 1 base not matched to a gene. The CDR3 sequence is 14 residues long. CDR3 loop: CASSWDRMNTEAFF. CDR3 coding DNA: TGCGCCAGCAGCTGGGACAGGATGAACACTGAAGCTTTCTTT. Full variable domain (outside the CDR3, taken from reference TRBV5-1 and TRBJ1-1): KAGVTQTPRYLIKTRGQQVTLSCSPISGHRSVSWYQQTPGQGLQFLFEYFSETQRNKGNFPGRFSGRQFSNSRSEMNVSTLELGDSALYLCASSWDRMNTEAFFGQGTRLTVV.

Comments on this clone: The same CDR3 arises from other DNA sequences in this sample as well. CDR3 sequence: CASSLPDQPQHF. The CDR3, as DNA: TGTGCCAGCAGTTTACCAGATCAGCCCCAGCATTTT. The chain employs TRBV28 and TRBJ1-5; D gene ambiguous. Trimming pared 2 bases from V and 5 bases from J, leaving 4 bases between. Germline V gene data show CDR1 as MDHEN and CDR2 as SYDVKM. The CDR3 runs 12 residues.

The V call is TRBV2, the J call TRBJ2-7, with 10 bases aligning to TRBD1. The length of the CDR3 is 14 residues. Germline V gene sequence: CDR1 SNHLY, CDR2 FYNNEI. Trimming at V came to 5 bases and at J to 6 bases, leaving 7 bases not matched to a gene. The CDR3 region has the DNA TGTGCCAGCAGTCCCGACAGGGGGCGGGTCGAGCAGTACTTC. Protein product: CASSPDRGRVEQYF.

This chain links TRBV27 with TRBJ2-1; 9 bases agree with TRBD2. V shed 4 bases and J 7 bases; nucleotides not matched to a gene: 8. From germline, CDR1 is MNHEY and CDR2 SMNVEV (reference sequence). The CDR3 has 15 residues. The CDR3 is CASSSTGLARNEQFF. Written as DNA, the CDR3 is TGTGCCAGCAGTTCTACGGGACTAGCTCGAAATGAGCAGTTCTTC.

The chain uses TRBV14 and TRBJ1-5; D unclear. Trimming stripped 5 bases from V and 9 bases from J, with 14 bases between. Germline V CDR1 and CDR2: SGHDN, FVKESK. This CDR3 is 13 amino acids long. The CDR3 DNA reads as TGTGCCAGCAGCTTAGACCGCCGCGGGCCCCAGCATTTT. This sequence encodes CASSLDRRGPQHF.

In nucleotides, the CDR3 is TGTGCCAGCAGTTCATCGCTGGAGCAGTACTTC. Translating gives CASSSSLEQYF. This rearrangement joins TRBV6-5 to TRBJ2-7; D gene ambiguous. Germline V gene lookup returns CDR1 MNHEY and CDR2 SVGAGI. Trimming removed 4 bases from V and 7 bases from J, with 8 bases in between. This CDR3 has 11 amino acids.

V usage is TRBV14 and J usage is TRBJ2-7; 7 bases map to TRBD1. Trimming removed 2 bases from V and 6 bases from J; junction bases left unmatched: 19. The V gene's germline CDR1 is SGHDN and CDR2 FVKESK. This CDR3 contains 18 residues. As DNA, the CDR3 is TGTGCCAGCAGCCAACGGACAGGTACCTTTCGCCGTAGAGGCGAGCAGTACTTC. It yields the protein CASSQRTGTFRRRGEQYF.

Remarks on this clone: The identical CDR3 is also encoded by other nucleotide sequences in the sample. This chain uses TRBV7-6 with TRBJ2-5, with D possibly TRBD2 on 6 matching bases. Looked up from germline, CDR1 is SGHVS and CDR2 is FNYEAQ. V lost 0 bases and J lost 4, with 6 bases in between. There are 13 residues in the CDR3. CDR3 bases: TGTGCCAGCAGCTTAGCGGGGGGAGAGACCCAGTACTTC. Encoded protein: CASSLAGGETQYF.

The chain couples TRBV5-1 to TRBJ2-1; D gene ambiguous. V dropped 2 bases and J dropped 12 bases, with 12 bases sitting between them. There are 12 residues in the CDR3. CDR1 SGHRS and CDR2 YFSETQ come from the germline V gene. CDR3 nucleotide sequence: TGCGCCAGCAGCTTTGAGGCTGGCGGGCAGTTCTTC. Amino acids: CASSFEAGGQFF.

The chain recombines TRBV7-2 with TRBJ2-1, with D perhaps matching TRBD2 (5 bases). Per germline, CDR1 SGHTA and CDR2 FQGNSA. V was pared by 3 bases and J by 8 bases, with 26 bases between. This CDR3 region has 18 residues. DNA of the CDR3: TGTGCCAGCAGCTTCTATCCCCCACAGCGGAGCTCGCGCGATGAGCAGTTCTTC. It is translated as CASSFYPPQRSSRDEQFF.

The rearrangement links TRBV6-1 to TRBJ2-7, with no clear D. CDR1 is MNHNS, CDR2 SASEGT, per germline. Trimming took off 7 bases at V and 1 base at J, with 14 bases between the two ends. The CDR3 runs 14 residues. CDR3 amino acids: CASNAELVSYEQYF. The CDR3 DNA is TGTGCCAGCAACGCAGAGTTAGTTTCCTACGAGCAGTACTTC.

As for this clone: The same CDR3 also results from other DNA sequences found in this sample. The V and J genes are TRBV14 and TRBJ2-5; D is uncertain. The germline CDR1 and CDR2 sequences are SGHDN and FVKESK. This CDR3 comprises 12 residues. V shed 3 bases and J shed 5 bases, with 7 bases lying between them. CDR3 nucleotides: TGTGCCAGCAGCCAGGTCTGGGAGACCCAGTACTTC. It translates to CASSQVWETQYF.

The V gene is TRBV19, the J gene TRBJ1-5; D call uncertain. Germline V gives CDR1 LNHDA, CDR2 SQIVND (reference sequence). This CDR3 is built from 14 residues. V gave up 9 bases and J gave up 2 bases, with 14 bases separating them. CDR3 amino acids: CARSGSDGNQPQHF. For the CDR3, the DNA is TGTGCCAGGAGTGGGTCCGACGGCAATCAGCCCCAGCATTTT.

V gene TRBV28 combines with J gene TRBJ2-1, with 10 bases matching TRBD2. Trimming took 7 bases from V and 5 from J; bases not matched to a gene: 11. Germline lookup yields CDR1 MDHEN and CDR2 SYDVKM. The CDR3 contains 16 residues. CDR3 DNA sequence: TGTGCCAGCACCCATCGGGGGCTAGCGGGAGACAATGAGCAGTTCTTC. Its translation is CASTHRGLAGDNEQFF.

The gene calls are TRBV6-5 and TRBJ1-4; weak D call: TRBD1 (6 bases). The CDR3 has 15 amino acids. Germline lookup yields CDR1 MNHEY and CDR2 SVGAGI. The ends were cut back, 6 bases at V and 8 bases at J, with 19 bases in the middle. CDR3 sequence (DNA): TGTGCCAGCAGCCTGGCCAGCAGGGGTGACGAAAAACTGTTTTTT. Encoded protein: CASSLASRGDEKLFF.

This chain joins TRBV11-2 and TRBJ2-4; weak D call: TRBD2 (6 bases). Per the germline V gene, CDR1 is SGHAT and CDR2 is FQNNGV. This CDR3 is built from 14 residues. V shed 5 bases and J shed 7 bases, with 15 bases lying between them. CDR3 sequence: CASSPMRGNNIQYF. DNA of the CDR3: TGTGCCAGCAGCCCGATGCGGGGTAATAACATTCAGTACTTC. The full variable domain, rest sourced from reference TRBV11-2 and TRBJ2-4, is EAGVAQSPRYKIIEKRQSVAFWCNPISGHATLYWYQQILGQGPKLLIQFQNNGVVDDSQLPKDRFSAERLKGVDSTLKIQPAKLEDSAVYLCASSPMRGNNIQYFGAGTRLSVL.

V and J are TRBV9 and TRBJ2-2, with 10 bases aligning to TRBD2. CDR3 length equals 16 residues. The junction had 6 bases not matched to a gene; V was cut back by 0 bases and J by 7 bases. Germline V gene data show CDR1 as SGDLS and CDR2 as YYNGEE. CDR3 in DNA: TGTGCCAGCAGCGTAGGGCTAGCGGGAGTACACGGGGAGCTGTTTTTT. Its translation: CASSVGLAGVHGELFF.

The chain uses TRBV10-2 and TRBJ2-7, with 8 positions matching TRBD2. Germline V gene lookup returns CDR1 WSHSY and CDR2 SAAADI. CDR3 length equals 13 residues. J lost 3 bases, V lost 7 bases, and 5 bases had no gene match. The CDR3 here is CASILGLGYEQYF. For the CDR3, the DNA is TGCGCCAGCATATTGGGACTAGGCTACGAGCAGTACTTC.

This clone was detected once. The chain joins TRBV19 to TRBJ2-5; possibly TRBD1 or TRBD2 for D (8 bases each). Germline lookup yields CDR1 LNHDA and CDR2 SQIVND (reference sequence). This CDR3 spans 16 amino acids. V shed 5 bases and J shed 6 bases, with 22 bases lying between them. CDR3 sequence reads: CASSATGRDRQKTQYF. As DNA, the CDR3 is TGTGCCAGTAGTGCCACCGGGAGGGACAGGCAAAAGACCCAGTACTTC.

The chain joins TRBV6-6 to TRBJ2-7; D tentatively fits TRBD1 or TRBD2 (5 bases each). The V gene's germline CDR1 is MNHNY and CDR2 SVGAGI (reference sequence). Trimming cost V 6 bases and J 4 bases, with 19 bases left between them. This CDR3 comprises 15 residues. Here the CDR3 DNA reads TGTGCCAGCAGGCGGTCAGGGACGAGTGAATACGAGCAGTACTTC. Its protein is CASRRSGTSEYEQYF.

The chain recombines TRBV6-5 with TRBJ1-2; 9 nucleotides line up with TRBD1. The junction had 4 bases not matched to a gene; V was cut back by 6 bases and J by 5 bases. CDR1 is MNHEY, CDR2 SVGAGI, per germline. There are 13 residues in the CDR3. This CDR3 reads CASSTGQGYGYTF. The CDR3 DNA sequence: TGTGCCAGCAGCACCGGACAGGGGTATGGCTACACCTTC.

Only one count was recorded for this clone. This chain joins TRBV12-5 and TRBJ2-1, with TRBD1 matching over 7 bases. V lost 4 bases to trimming and J lost 7 bases; unmatched junction nucleotides: 10. The CDR3 runs to 15 residues. Germline V gene lookup returns CDR1 LGHNT and CDR2 FRNRAP. CDR3 sequence reads: CASGSTGANTNEQFF. In nucleotides, the CDR3 is TGTGCTAGTGGTTCCACAGGGGCGAATACGAATGAGCAGTTCTTC.